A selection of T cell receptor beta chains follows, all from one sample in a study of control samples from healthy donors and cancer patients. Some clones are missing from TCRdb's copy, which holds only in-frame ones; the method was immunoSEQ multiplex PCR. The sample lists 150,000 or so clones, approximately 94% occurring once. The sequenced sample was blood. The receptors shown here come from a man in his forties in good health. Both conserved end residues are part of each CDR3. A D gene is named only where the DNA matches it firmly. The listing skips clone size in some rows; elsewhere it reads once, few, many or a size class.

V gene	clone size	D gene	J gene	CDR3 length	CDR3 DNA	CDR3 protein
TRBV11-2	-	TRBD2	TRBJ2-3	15	TGTGCCAGCAGGTTAGCGGGAGGTAGCACAGATACGCAGTATTTT	CASRLAGGSTDTQYF
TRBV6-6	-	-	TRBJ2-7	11	TGTGCCAGCAGATCCCCCGCCGAGCAGTACTTC	CASRSPAEQYF
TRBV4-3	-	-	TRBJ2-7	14	TGCGCCAGCAGCCAAGGGGCCAGAGAATACGAGCAGTACTTC	CASSQGAREYEQYF
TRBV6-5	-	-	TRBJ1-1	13	TGTGCCAGCAGTAAGTTTTACGACACTGAAGCTTTCTTT	CASSKFYDTEAFF
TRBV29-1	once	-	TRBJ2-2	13	TGCAGCGCCCAGGGCAGCGACAGCGGGGAGCTGTTTTTT	CSAQGSDSGELFF
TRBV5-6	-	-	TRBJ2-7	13	TGTGCCAGCAGCCCCGTTAGTGGGGGGTCGCAGTACTTC	CASSPVSGGSQYF
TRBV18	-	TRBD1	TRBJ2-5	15	TGTGCCAGCTCACCAAGGACAGGCCCAGAAGAGACCCAGTACTTC	CASSPRTGPEETQYF
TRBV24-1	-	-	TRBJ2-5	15	TGTGCCACCAGTGATCCCCGAGGAGCTGGGGAGACCCAGTACTTC	CATSDPRGAGETQYF
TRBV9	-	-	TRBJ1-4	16	TGTGCCAGCAGCGTCTCCATGGGGTCAGTTCGGGAAAAACTGTTTTTT	CASSVSMGSVREKLFF
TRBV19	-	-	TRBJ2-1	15	TGTGCCAGTAGTACGGGACTTGGTCCAGTCAATGAGCAGTTCTTC	CASSTGLGPVNEQFF
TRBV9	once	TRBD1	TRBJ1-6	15	TGTGCCAGCAGCCCCCAAGGGGGCGACAATTCACCCCTCCACTTT	CASSPQGGDNSPLHF
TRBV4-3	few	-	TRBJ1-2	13	TGCGCCAGCAGCCAAGATACAGGGAGCGGCTACACCTTC	CASSQDTGSGYTF
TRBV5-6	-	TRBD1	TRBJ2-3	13	TGTGCCAGCAGCTGGACAGGGGCAGATACGCAGTATTTT	CASSWTGADTQYF
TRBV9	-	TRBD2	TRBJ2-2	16	TGTGCCAGCAGCGTTACCCTAGCGGGGGGTACCGGGGAGCTGTTTTTT	CASSVTLAGGTGELFF
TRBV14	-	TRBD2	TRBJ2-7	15	TGTGCCAGCAGCCAAGTGCTAGCGGAATATTACGAGCAGTACTTC	CASSQVLAEYYEQYF
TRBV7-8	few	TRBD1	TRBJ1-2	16	TGTGCCAGCAGCTTAGCGATGACAGGGGGAGCGTATGGCTACACCTTC	CASSLAMTGGAYGYTF
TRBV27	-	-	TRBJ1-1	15	TGTGCCAGCAGGAACCGGGAGGCACCCTGGGCTGAAGCTTTCTTT	CASRNREAPWAEAFF
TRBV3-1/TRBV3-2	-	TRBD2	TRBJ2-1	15	TGTGCCAGCAGCCACCTTGCGGGAGGGTGGAATGAGCAGTTCTTC	CASSHLAGGWNEQFF
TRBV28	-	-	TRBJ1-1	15	TGTGCCAGCAGTCCGGCCTTCAGGCGTGTGAATGAAGCTTTCTTT	CASSPAFRRVNEAFF
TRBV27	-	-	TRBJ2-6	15	TGTGCCAGCAGTGCTCAGAGCTCTGGGGCCAACGTCCTGACTTTC	CASSAQSSGANVLTF
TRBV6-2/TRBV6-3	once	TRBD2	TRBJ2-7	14	TGTGCCAGCAGTAAACTAGCGGATACCTACGAGCAGTACTTC	CASSKLADTYEQYF
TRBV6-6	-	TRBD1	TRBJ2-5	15	TGTGCCAGCAGGACACCGGGACAGGGGATGGAGACCCAGTACTTC	CASRTPGQGMETQYF
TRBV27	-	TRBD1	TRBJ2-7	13	TGTGCCAGCAGTGACAGGGGGCGCGACGAGCAGTACTTC	CASSDRGRDEQYF
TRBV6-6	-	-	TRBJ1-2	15	TGTGCCAGCAGTTCCATTCGTCCCGGCTCCTATGGCTACACCTTC	CASSSIRPGSYGYTF
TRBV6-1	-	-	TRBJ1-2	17	TGTGCCAGCAGCGAAGGACGGTATATGTCAGGGACCGGAGGCTACACCTTC	CASSEGRYMSGTGGYTF
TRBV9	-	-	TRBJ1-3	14	TGTGCCAGCAGCCTCCAGGGATCCGGAAACACCATATATTTT	CASSLQGSGNTIYF
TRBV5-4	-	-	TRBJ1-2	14	TGTGCCAGCAGCTCCACGGCAGATAACTATGGCTACACCTTC	CASSSTADNYGYTF
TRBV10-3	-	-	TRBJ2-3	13	TGTGCCATCAATAAAGGGGTCACAGATACGCAGTATTTT	CAINKGVTDTQYF
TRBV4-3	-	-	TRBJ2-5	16	TGCGCCAGCAGCCAACAACAATACAGGGATCAAGAGACCCAGTACTTC	CASSQQQYRDQETQYF
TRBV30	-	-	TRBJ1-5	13	TGTGCCTGGAACCTTCGCCCCAATCAGCCCCAGCATTTT	CAWNLRPNQPQHF
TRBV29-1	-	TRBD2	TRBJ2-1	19	TGCAGCGTTGATCGGGGGGGATGGACTAGCGGGAGGACCTACAATGAGCAGTTCTTC	CSVDRGGWTSGRTYNEQFF
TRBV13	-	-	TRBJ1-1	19	TGTGCCAGCAGCTCTGAACTTTTTTACAGGGCGGAAGCTCGGACTGAAGCTTTCTTT	CASSSELFYRAEARTEAFF
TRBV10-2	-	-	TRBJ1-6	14	TGCGCCAGCAGTGAGTCGACGGGTTACTCACCCCTCCACTTT	CASSESTGYSPLHF
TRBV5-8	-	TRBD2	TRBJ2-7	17	TGTGCCAGCAGCTCGTTACGAGGGACTAGCGGGAGGATTGAGCAGTACTTC	CASSSLRGTSGRIEQYF
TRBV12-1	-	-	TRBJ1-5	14	TGTGCCAGCAGCTTTATTGGGGGGGCTCAGCCCCAGCATTTT	CASSFIGGAQPQHF
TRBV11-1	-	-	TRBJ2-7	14	TGTGCCAGCAGCTTATCCAGGGGACCTAACGAGCAGTACTTC	CASSLSRGPNEQYF
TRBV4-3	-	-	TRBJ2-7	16	TGCGCCAGCAGCCAAGAGTTGTGGCAGGAGGCGTTAGAGCAGTACTTC	CASSQELWQEALEQYF
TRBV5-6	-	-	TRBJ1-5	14	TGTGCCAGCAGCTCCGTGTCAGGGGATCAGCCCCAGCATTTT	CASSSVSGDQPQHF
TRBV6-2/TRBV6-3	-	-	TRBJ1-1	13	TGTGCCAGCAGTTACCTAGGGAACACTGAAGCTTTCTTT	CASSYLGNTEAFF
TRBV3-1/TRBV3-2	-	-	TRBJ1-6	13	TGTGCCAGCAGCCAAGGGCGGGACGGGGCGAAAAGATTT	CASSQGRDGAKRF
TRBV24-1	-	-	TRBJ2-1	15	TGTGCCACCAGTGAACGTACGGGACCAAACAATGAGCAGTTCTTC	CATSERTGPNNEQFF
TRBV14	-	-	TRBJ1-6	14	TGTGCCAGCAGGGGCATAGAACCTAATTCACCCCTCCACTTT	CASRGIEPNSPLHF
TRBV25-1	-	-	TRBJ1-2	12	TGTGCCACCTTACAGGGTCTCGTCGGCTACACCTTC	CATLQGLVGYTF
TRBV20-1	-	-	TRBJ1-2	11	TGCAGTGCTAGTAGGGACTATGGCTACACCTTC	CSASRDYGYTF
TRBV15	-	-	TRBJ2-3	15	TGTGCCACCAGCAGAGATGGAACACAAACAGATACGCAGTATTTT	CATSRDGTQTDTQYF
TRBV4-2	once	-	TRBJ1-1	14	TGTGCCAGCAGCCCTACATCGGTGAACACTGAAGCTTTCTTT	CASSPTSVNTEAFF
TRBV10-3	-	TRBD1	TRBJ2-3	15	TGTGCCATCAGTGAGCCCGGACAGGGGGCAGATACGCAGTATTTT	CAISEPGQGADTQYF
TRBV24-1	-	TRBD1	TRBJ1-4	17	TGTGCCACCAGTGAGTTAGGGACAGCTGGGGCTAATGAAAAACTGTTTTTT	CATSELGTAGANEKLFF
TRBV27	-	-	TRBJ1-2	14	TGTGCCAGCAGTTTATCTCCACGGGGCTATGGCTACACCTTC	CASSLSPRGYGYTF
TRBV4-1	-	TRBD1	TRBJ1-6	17	TGCGCCAGCAGCCACCTGACAGGGGAGGGTCTCGGTTCACCCTTCCACTTT	CASSHLTGEGLGSPFHF
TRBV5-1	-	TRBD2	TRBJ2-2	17	TGCGCCAGCAGCTTGGCCCTAGCGGGGGTTATGACCGGGGAGCTGTTTTTT	CASSLALAGVMTGELFF
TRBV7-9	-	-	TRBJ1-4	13	TGTGCCAGCCGAGGGGGAGGATGGGAAAAACTGTTTTTT	CASRGGGWEKLFF
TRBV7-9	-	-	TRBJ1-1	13	TGTGCCAGCAGCTTAATCCTTAACACTGAAGCTTTCTTT	CASSLILNTEAFF
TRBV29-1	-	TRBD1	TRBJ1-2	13	TGCAGCGTTGGAACAGGGGGCTTCTATGGCTACACCTTC	CSVGTGGFYGYTF
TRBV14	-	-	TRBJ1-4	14	TGTGCCAGCAGCCCTGGACGGCCGTCGCTAAAACTGTTTTTT	CASSPGRPSLKLFF
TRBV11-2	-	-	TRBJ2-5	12	TGTGCCAGCAACCCGACAGTGGAGACCCAGTACTTC	CASNPTVETQYF
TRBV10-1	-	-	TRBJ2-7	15	TGCGCCAGCAGTGAGTCGCAGGGGGGCTCCTACGAGCAGTACTTC	CASSESQGGSYEQYF
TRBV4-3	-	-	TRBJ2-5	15	TGCGCCAGCAGCCCCCGCTGGGCAGATCAAGAGACCCAGTACTTC	CASSPRWADQETQYF
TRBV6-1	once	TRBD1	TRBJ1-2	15	TGTGCCAGCAGTGACCGGGACAGGTATTACTATGGCTACACCTTC	CASSDRDRYYYGYTF
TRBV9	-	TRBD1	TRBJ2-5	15	TGTGCCAGCACCCCGGGAATAGGACAGGAAGAGACCCAGTACTTC	CASTPGIGQEETQYF